Below are 26 T cell receptor beta chains sequenced from a single sample in a study of shared clonotypes between healthy human individuals. Sequencing was performed with immunoSEQ multiplex PCR; in TCRdb, only in-frame clones are kept and a portion is missing. The sample yields around 1.1 million clones, about four fifths seen once. Sequenced: memory CD4+ T cells from PBMCs. Subset given: CD45RA-negative fraction. These receptors were collected from a man younger than 30 in good health. Some clones in this sample may be carry-over from other donors' samples.

The chain is built from TRBV27 and TRBJ2-5; TRBD2 might be the D (6 bases). Germline CDR1 MNHEY, CDR2 SMNVEV (reference sequence). The V and J ends lost 6 bases and 7 bases respectively, with 18 bases between them. The CDR3 loop spans 14 amino acids. CDR3 sequence (DNA): TGTGCCAGCAGCCGCTCCGGGACTCCCACGACCCAGTACTTC. Translated, it gives CASSRSGTPTTQYF.

This clone was seen more than once but under ten times. The sample contains more than one DNA sequence encoding this CDR3. This chain connects TRBV6-5 to TRBJ1-2, with D hard to call. The CDR3 runs 13 residues. Deletions cut 6 bases from V and 0 bases from J, with 8 bases between. The germline V gene encodes CDR1 MNHEY and CDR2 SVGAGI. Here the CDR3 DNA reads TGTGCCAGCAGGCCTACAGCTAACTATGGCTACACCTTC. Its protein is CASRPTANYGYTF.

The sample holds one count of this clone. V usage is TRBV7-6 and J usage is TRBJ2-5, with D perhaps matching TRBD2 (5 bases). CDR3 size: 17 residues. The V end was cut by 6 bases, the J end by 1 base, with 21 bases between. Germline-derived CDR1 and CDR2 are SGHVS and FNYEAQ. CDR3 nucleotide sequence: TGTGCCAGCAGTCCTATACCCCTTACTAGATCCCAAGAGACCCAGTACTTC. This encodes CASSPIPLTRSQETQYF.

The genes are TRBV5-1 and TRBJ1-2; 9 bases agree with TRBD1. Losses at the gene ends were 4 bases for V and 5 bases for J; bases not matched to a gene: 6. Germline values: CDR1 SGHRS, CDR2 YFSETQ. The CDR3 covers 14 residues. The DNA for the CDR3 is TGCGCCAGCAGCCCCGGGACAGGGTTTTATGGCTACACCTTC. Its protein is CASSPGTGFYGYTF. Full variable domain (missing parts from reference TRBV5-1 and TRBJ1-2): KAGVTQTPRYLIKTRGQQVTLSCSPISGHRSVSWYQQTPGQGLQFLFEYFSETQRNKGNFPGRFSGRQFSNSRSEMNVSTLELGDSALYLCASSPGTGFYGYTFGSGTRLTVV.

The rearrangement links TRBV28 to TRBJ1-2, with no clear D. CDR3 length: 14 residues. Trimming took 5 bases from V and 0 from J, leaving 10 bases between them. The V gene's germline CDR1 is MDHEN and CDR2 SYDVKM. The CDR3 DNA is TGTGCCAGCAGTCGACTGGGGACTAACTATGGCTACACCTTC. It specifies CASSRLGTNYGYTF.

The rearrangement uses TRBV19 and TRBJ1-2, with TRBD1 matching 7 bases. Trimming cost V 7 bases and J 8 bases; bases outside gene matches: 7. This CDR3 has 12 residues. Looked up from germline, CDR1 is LNHDA and CDR2 is SQIVND (reference sequence). CDR3 bases: TGTGCCAGTACCACAGGGGTCGGAGGCTACACCTTC. Translation: CASTTGVGGYTF.

V and J are TRBV29-1 and TRBJ1-2; D unclear. The V gene's germline CDR1 is SQVTM and CDR2 ANQGSEA. V was clipped by 5 bases and J by 1 base, with 14 bases between them. This CDR3 has 14 amino acids. The CDR3 is CSVKGVGINYGYTF. The CDR3 DNA follows: TGCAGCGTTAAGGGAGTGGGGATTAACTATGGCTACACCTTC.

Concerning this clone itself: Germline is not matched at one junction end, which may reflect a read error. This chain joins TRBV5-3 and TRBJ1-3; no definite D call. TRBV5-3 is known as an ORF, though its function is uncertain. This CDR3 is 14 amino acids long. The CDR3 sequence: CASSLAGRKDTIYF. CDR3 nucleotide sequence: TGTGCCAGCAGCTTGGCCGGACGGAAGGACACCATATATTTT.

The rearrangement links TRBV20-1 to TRBJ1-1; D not resolved. This CDR3 spans 9 amino acids. Trimming shortened V by 3 bases and J by 6 bases, and 2 bases separated the two germline ends. Looked up from germline, CDR1 is DFQATT and CDR2 is SNEGSKA (reference sequence). The CDR3 region has the DNA TGCAGTGCTAGCGCTGAAGCTTTCTTT. As protein: CSASAEAFF.

The chain uses TRBV2 and TRBJ2-3, with 7 nucleotides matching TRBD2. The ends lost 4 bases at V and 0 bases at J; junction bases unmatched: 4. The CDR3 loop spans 15 amino acids. Germline CDR1 SNHLY, CDR2 FYNNEI. The CDR3 spells CASSVSGGSTDTQYF. The CDR3 bases are TGTGCCAGCAGTGTGTCCGGGGGGAGCACAGATACGCAGTATTTT.

This clone was recorded a few times. The genes are TRBV5-1 and TRBJ1-1; TRBD1 matches 10 bases. Trimming removed 4 bases from V and 3 bases from J; junction bases left unmatched: 6. Germline V lookup: CDR1 SGHRS, CDR2 YFSETQ. This CDR3 spans 15 amino acids. The CDR3 spells CASSPIGTGDTEAFF. The CDR3 region has the DNA TGCGCCAGCAGCCCCATAGGGACAGGGGACACTGAAGCTTTCTTT.

This clone was detected once. V and J are TRBV7-9 and TRBJ2-5; D may be TRBD2 (5 bases). Germline CDR1 and CDR2: SEHNR and FQNEAQ (reference sequence). The CDR3 runs to 15 residues. V was trimmed by 4 bases and J by 4 bases, leaving 16 bases between them. The CDR3 is CASSSGLKWGETQYF. CDR3 DNA sequence: TGTGCCAGCAGCTCCGGACTGAAATGGGGAGAGACCCAGTACTTC.

V usage is TRBV6-1 and J usage is TRBJ2-4; 8 bases line up with TRBD1. Looked up from germline, CDR1 is MNHNS and CDR2 is SASEGT. J gave up 0 bases and V 6 bases, and 1 base lay outside the gene matches. This CDR3 has 14 residues. In DNA form, the CDR3 reads TGTGCCAGCAGAGACAGGGGAGCCAAAAACATTCAGTACTTC. Translated: CASRDRGAKNIQYF.

This clone was seen a single time. The chain employs TRBV4-1 and TRBJ1-3, with D possibly TRBD1 on 6 matching bases. The V end was cut by 0 bases, the J end by 1 base, with 13 bases between. CDR3 length equals 17 residues. CDR1 and CDR2 (germline): MGHRA, YSYEKL. Here the CDR3 reads CASSQDSGGQSGNTIYF. The CDR3 DNA sequence: TGCGCCAGCAGCCAAGATTCTGGCGGACAGTCTGGAAACACCATATATTTT.

Only a few counts were recorded for this clone. The chain has TRBV11-1 and TRBJ2-3, with 9 positions matching TRBD1. V dropped 5 bases and J dropped 4; count of bases not matched to a gene: 7. The V gene's germline CDR1 is SGHAT and CDR2 FQDESV (reference sequence). The CDR3 covers 15 residues. The CDR3 nucleotides are TGTGCCAGCAGCGACGGACAGGGGCAAGCAGATACGCAGTATTTT. This codes for CASSDGQGQADTQYF.

This clone was seen ten or more times. V and J are TRBV7-2 and TRBJ2-3, with D uncertain. Trimming pared 5 bases from V and 0 bases from J, leaving 6 bases between. From germline, CDR1 is SGHTA and CDR2 FQGNSA. The CDR3 runs to 13 residues. The DNA for the CDR3 is TGTGCCAGCAGCACCGACAGCACAGATACGCAGTATTTT. Its translation: CASSTDSTDTQYF.

The gene calls are TRBV21-1 and TRBJ1-2; TRBD1 is the table's D call and was not checked against the DNA. TRBV21-1 is an annotated pseudogene. There are 16 residues in the CDR3. This CDR3 reads CASNPIDRAVNYGYTF. The CDR3 region has the DNA TGTGCCAGCAACCCTATTGACAGGGCCGTTAACTATGGCTACACCTTC.

The rearrangement uses TRBV27 and TRBJ2-3, with D possibly matching TRBD2 (6 bases). CDR3 length: 12 residues. The V and J ends lost 6 bases and 6 bases respectively, with 10 bases between them. CDR1 and CDR2 from the germline V gene are MNHEY and SMNVEV (reference sequence). The CDR3 protein is CASSAGGDTQYF. As DNA, the CDR3 is TGTGCCAGCAGCGCAGGAGGGGATACGCAGTATTTT.

The V and J genes are TRBV16 and TRBJ2-3, with D perhaps assigned TRBD1 or TRBD2 (6 bases each). CDR1 is KGHSY, CDR2 FQNENV, per germline. This CDR3 has 16 amino acids. Between the trimmed V and J ends, which lost 4 bases and 1 base, there was a span of 15 bases. The CDR3 region is CASSRGTLVGTDTQYF. CDR3 nucleotides: TGTGCCAGCAGCCGCGGGACATTAGTTGGCACAGATACGCAGTATTTT.

The V and J genes are TRBV5-1 and TRBJ2-4; the D gene could be TRBD1 or TRBD2 (5 bases each). The CDR3 is 15 amino acids. The V end lost 5 bases, the J end lost 8 bases, and 20 bases lay between the germline ends. Germline V gene lookup returns CDR1 SGHRS and CDR2 YFSETQ. The CDR3 DNA follows: TGCGCCAGCAGGCTCCACGGGACCCGGGAAGACATTCAGTACTTC. It is translated as CASRLHGTREDIQYF.

The chain uses TRBV5-1 and TRBJ2-3; 8 nucleotides match TRBD2. This CDR3 is built from 16 residues. The germline V gene encodes CDR1 SGHRS and CDR2 YFSETQ. V shed 0 bases and J 2 bases; nucleotides not matched to a gene: 5. CDR3 loop: CASSLVISGNTDTQYF. Here the CDR3 DNA reads TGCGCCAGCAGCTTGGTGATTAGCGGGAACACAGATACGCAGTATTTT.

The chain has TRBV19 and TRBJ1-5; 7 bases align to TRBD1. The CDR3 has 15 amino acids. From germline, CDR1 is LNHDA and CDR2 SQIVND (reference sequence). The junction had 5 bases not matched to a gene; V was cut back by 3 bases and J by 3 bases. CDR3 DNA sequence: TGTGCCAGTAGTATCAGGGGACAGCCCAATCAGCCCCAGCATTTT. It is translated as CASSIRGQPNQPQHF.

This clone occurred a few times. A much larger clone differs by one base, so this may be a read error. The chain joins TRBV20-1 to TRBJ1-1, with D maybe TRBD1 (5 bases). CDR3 length: 11 residues. From germline, CDR1 is DFQATT and CDR2 SNEGSKA (reference sequence). Trimming cost V 7 bases and J 1 base, with 7 bases left between them. CDR3 DNA: TGCAGTGGTGGGGGGAACACTGAAGCTTTCTTT. It is translated as CSGGGNTEAFF.

V and J are TRBV5-1 and TRBJ1-5; 7 bases fit TRBD1. Looked up from germline, CDR1 is SGHRS and CDR2 is YFSETQ. The CDR3 covers 14 residues. V lost 4 bases, J lost 1 base, and 2 bases stayed unmatched. Here the CDR3 DNA reads TGCGCCAGCAGCGAGACAGGGAGCAATCAGCCCCAGCATTTT. Its protein product is CASSETGSNQPQHF.

The CDR3 coding sequence is TGTGCCAGCAGCCAAGCCCGGGACAGGGTCCACAATGAGCAGTTCTTC. Translated: CASSQARDRVHNEQFF. The gene calls are TRBV14 and TRBJ2-1, with 9 bases that match TRBD1. The germline V gene encodes CDR1 SGHDN and CDR2 FVKESK. The length of the CDR3 is 16 residues. Germline trimming cut 1 base from V and 5 bases from J; bases unmatched to any gene: 6.

The chain couples TRBV18 to TRBJ2-7, with D unresolved. Germline V CDR1 and CDR2: KGHSH, LQKENI. Between the trimmed V and J ends, which lost 2 bases and 5 bases, there was a span of 7 bases. This CDR3 has 12 residues. The CDR3 nucleotides read TGTGCCAGCTCACCAGGGCAGAACGAGCAGTACTTC. Encoded protein: CASSPGQNEQYF.